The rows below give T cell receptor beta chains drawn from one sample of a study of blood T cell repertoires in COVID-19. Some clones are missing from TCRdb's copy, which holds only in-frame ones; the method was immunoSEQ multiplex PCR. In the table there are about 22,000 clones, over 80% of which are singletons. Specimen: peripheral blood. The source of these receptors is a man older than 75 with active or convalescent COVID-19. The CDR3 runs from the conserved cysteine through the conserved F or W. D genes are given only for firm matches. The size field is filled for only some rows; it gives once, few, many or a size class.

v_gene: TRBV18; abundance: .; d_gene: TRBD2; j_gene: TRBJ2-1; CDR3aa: CASSPPTSGDNEQFF; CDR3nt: TGTGCCAGCTCACCACCGACTAGCGGGGACAATGAGCAGTTCTTC
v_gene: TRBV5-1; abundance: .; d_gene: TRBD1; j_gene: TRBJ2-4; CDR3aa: CASSFRQGSDIQYF; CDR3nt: TGCGCCAGCAGCTTCCGACAGGGCTCGGACATTCAGTACTTC
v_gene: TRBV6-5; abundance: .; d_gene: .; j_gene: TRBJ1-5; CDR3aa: CASRRARNQPQHF; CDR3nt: TGTGCCAGCCGCAGGGCCCGCAATCAGCCCCAGCATTTT
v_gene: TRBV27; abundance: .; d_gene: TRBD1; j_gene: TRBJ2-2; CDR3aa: CASSLGQGDTGELFF; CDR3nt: TGTGCCAGCAGTTTAGGACAGGGGGACACCGGGGAGCTGTTTTTT
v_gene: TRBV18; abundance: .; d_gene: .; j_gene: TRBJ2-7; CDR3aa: CASSPDQASGEQYF; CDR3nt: TGTGCCAGCTCACCGGATCAAGCTTCGGGGGAGCAGTACTTC
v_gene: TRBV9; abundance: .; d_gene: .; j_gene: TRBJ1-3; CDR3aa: CASSPRHGSSGNTIYF; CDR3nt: TGTGCCAGCAGCCCCAGGCACGGAAGCTCTGGAAACACCATATATTTT
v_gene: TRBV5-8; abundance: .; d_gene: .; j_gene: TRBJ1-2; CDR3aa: CASSLVRDGRGGYTF; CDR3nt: TGTGCCAGCAGCTTGGTGCGGGACGGGAGGGGTGGCTACACCTTC
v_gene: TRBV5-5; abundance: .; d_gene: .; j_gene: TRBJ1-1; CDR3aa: CASSLDPGNTEAFF; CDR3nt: TGTGCCAGCAGCTTGGATCCGGGAAACACTGAAGCTTTCTTT
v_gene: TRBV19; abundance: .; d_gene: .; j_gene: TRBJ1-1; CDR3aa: CASSIVTIGTQKGNTEAFF; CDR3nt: TGTGCCAGTAGTATAGTAACTATCGGGACACAAAAGGGGAACACTGAAGCTTTCTTT
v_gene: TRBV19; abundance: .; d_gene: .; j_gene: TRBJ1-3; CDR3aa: CASRTTTSRSGNTIYF; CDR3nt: TGTGCCAGTAGAACGACTACGAGCCGCTCTGGAAACACCATATATTTT
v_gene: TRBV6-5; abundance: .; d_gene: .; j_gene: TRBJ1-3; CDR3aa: CASSYVMGGTGNTIYF; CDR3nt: TGTGCCAGCAGTTACGTAATGGGGGGGACTGGAAACACCATATATTTT
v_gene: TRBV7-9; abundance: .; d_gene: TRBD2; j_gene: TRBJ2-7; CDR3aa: CASSPGLAGAEQYF; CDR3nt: TGTGCCAGCAGCCCGGGACTAGCGGGGGCCGAGCAGTACTTC
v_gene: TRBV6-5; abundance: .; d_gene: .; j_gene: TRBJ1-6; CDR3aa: CASRGAYMDPLHF; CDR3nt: TGTGCCAGCAGGGGGGCCTACATGGATCCCCTCCACTTT
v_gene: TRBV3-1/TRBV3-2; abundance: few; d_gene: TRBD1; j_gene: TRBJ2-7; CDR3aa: CASSRSGGSAHEQYF; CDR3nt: TGTGCCAGCAGCCGATCAGGGGGTAGTGCCCACGAGCAGTACTTC
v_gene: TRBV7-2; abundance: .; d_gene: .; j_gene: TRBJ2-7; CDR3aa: CASSFGGQIYEQYF; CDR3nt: TGTGCCAGCAGCTTCGGGGGGCAAATCTACGAGCAGTACTTC
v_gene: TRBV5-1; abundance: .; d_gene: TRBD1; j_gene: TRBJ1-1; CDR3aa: CASSFGTGDLNTEAFF; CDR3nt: TGCGCCAGCAGCTTTGGGACAGGGGATTTAAATACTGAAGCTTTCTTT